One TCR beta chain is described in this entry. This table comes from immunoSEQ multiplex PCR, and its TCRdb copy is limited to in-frame clones, with some not included. The sample yields 100,000 to 110,000 clones, 94% seen once. This specimen belongs to a study of siplizumab effects on memory and regulatory T cells. Looked up from germline, CDR1 is MGHRA and CDR2 is YSYEKL. The CDR3 is made up of 17 amino acids. V lost 1 base, J lost 2 bases, and 15 bases lay in between. The sample taken for sequencing was non-Treg CD4+ T cells sorted from blood. This sequence originates from a human donor in good health. This sequence joins TRBV4-1 and TRBJ1-5, with no clear D. CDR3 coding DNA: TGCGCCAGCAGCCAAGTGAGAGGAAGGCATGGCAATCAGCCCCAGCATTTT. Translating gives CASSQVRGRHGNQPQHF.